The 10 T cell receptor beta chains below come from one sample, sequenced in a study of shared clonotypes between healthy human individuals. The repertoire was sequenced with immunoSEQ multiplex PCR; TCRdb's copy has only in-frame clones and lacks some. This sample has about 2.4 million clones, with around nine tenths found just once. Sequencing used naive CD4+ T cells sorted from blood. The subset was: CD45RA+ positively selected. The receptors were sampled from a young man in good health.

V gene TRBV7-2 combines with J gene TRBJ1-2; tentatively, D is TRBD1 (5 bases). This CDR3 spans 15 amino acids. V lost 1 base to trimming and J lost 5 bases, with 14 bases between them. Germline lookup yields CDR1 SGHTA and CDR2 FQGNSA. CDR3 protein: CASSLVDGKGYGYTF. CDR3 nucleotides: TGTGCCAGCAGCTTAGTGGACGGCAAGGGGTATGGCTACACCTTC.

The CDR3 loop is CATIPGQGSEDEQFF. CDR3 bases: TGTGCCACTATTCCGGGACAGGGGAGCGAGGATGAGCAGTTCTTC. V usage is TRBV6-5 and J usage is TRBJ2-1, with 10 bases that match TRBD1. The trim removed 10 bases at V and 8 bases at J, leaving 14 bases unmatched. In germline, CDR1 is MNHEY, CDR2 SVGAGI. The CDR3 loop spans 15 amino acids.

The gene calls are TRBV11-2 and TRBJ2-7, with 9 bases identical to TRBD2. This CDR3 has 14 residues. Looked up from germline, CDR1 is SGHAT and CDR2 is FQNNGV. Trimming took 5 bases from V and 2 from J; bases not matched to a gene: 4. The CDR3 loop reads CASSLSGSPYEQYF. CDR3 bases: TGTGCCAGCAGCCTTAGCGGGAGTCCCTACGAGCAGTACTTC. Full variable domain (rest looked up from reference TRBV11-2 and TRBJ2-7): EAGVAQSPRYKIIEKRQSVAFWCNPISGHATLYWYQQILGQGPKLLIQFQNNGVVDDSQLPKDRFSAERLKGVDSTLKIQPAKLEDSAVYLCASSLSGSPYEQYFGPGTRLTVT.

This clone was counted between two and nine times. The germline gene is not matched at one end of the junction; a read error may be the cause. This same CDR3 is encoded by further DNA sequences in the sample. For the CDR3, the DNA is TGTGCTAGCAGGGGGACATTGAACACTGAAGCTTTCTTT. The encoded protein is CASRGTLNTEAFF. The chain is built from TRBV28 and TRBJ1-1; 7 bases line up with TRBD1. There are 13 residues in the CDR3. Per the germline V gene, CDR1 is MDHEN and CDR2 is SYDVKM.

The chain employs TRBV30 and TRBJ2-1; no clear D gene. Germline V CDR1 and CDR2: GTSNPN, SVGIG (reference sequence). This CDR3 is 11 amino acids long. The V end was cut by 2 bases, the J end by 9 bases, with 8 bases between. In nucleotides, the CDR3 is TGTGCCTGGAGTCGTACTGGTGAGCAGTTCTTC. Translation gives CAWSRTGEQFF.

This sequence joins TRBV7-2 and TRBJ1-3; no firm D call. Germline CDR1 and CDR2: SGHTA and FQGNSA. Trimming removed 5 bases at V and 1 base at J, with 6 bases between. The CDR3 has 13 residues. As DNA, the CDR3 is TGTGCCAGCAGCCCTAAGTCTGGAAACACCATATATTTT. As protein: CASSPKSGNTIYF.

The V and J genes are TRBV5-1 and TRBJ2-3; 9 bases are a match to TRBD1. Germline lookup yields CDR1 SGHRS and CDR2 YFSETQ. V was clipped by 4 bases and J by 6 bases; unmatched bases: 9. The CDR3 contains 15 residues. CDR3 in amino acids: CASSVGTGKADTQYF. CDR3 sequence (DNA): TGCGCCAGCAGCGTAGGGACAGGGAAGGCGGATACGCAGTATTTT.

Comments on this clone: This sample also contains other DNA sequences that code for the same CDR3. This chain links TRBV11-2 with TRBJ1-6, with unresolved D. With 0 bases removed from V and 7 bases from J, the gap between germline ends came to 4 bases. The CDR3 has 13 amino acids. The germline V gene encodes CDR1 SGHAT and CDR2 FQNNGV. As DNA, the CDR3 is TGTGCCAGCAGCTTAGAACGGAATTCACCCCTCCACTTT. Amino acid sequence: CASSLERNSPLHF.

The chain is built from TRBV29-1 and TRBJ2-3, with 9 bases that match TRBD2. CDR1 SQVTM and CDR2 ANQGSEA come from the germline V gene. The CDR3 totals 15 residues. V shed 5 bases, J shed 2 bases, and the junction held 8 bases outside the gene matches. The CDR3 reads CSVRSSGATTDTQYF. Here the CDR3 DNA reads TGCAGCGTTCGTTCTAGCGGGGCCACCACAGATACGCAGTATTTT.

V usage is TRBV5-1 and J usage is TRBJ2-1; 7 bases line up with TRBD1. V trimming: 5 bases; J trimming: 0 bases; junction bases outside the gene matches: 5. CDR3 length equals 15 residues. Looked up from germline, CDR1 is SGHRS and CDR2 is YFSETQ. This chain's CDR3 is CASRQGPSSYNEQFF. CDR3 bases: TGCGCCAGCAGACAGGGGCCGAGCTCCTACAATGAGCAGTTCTTC.